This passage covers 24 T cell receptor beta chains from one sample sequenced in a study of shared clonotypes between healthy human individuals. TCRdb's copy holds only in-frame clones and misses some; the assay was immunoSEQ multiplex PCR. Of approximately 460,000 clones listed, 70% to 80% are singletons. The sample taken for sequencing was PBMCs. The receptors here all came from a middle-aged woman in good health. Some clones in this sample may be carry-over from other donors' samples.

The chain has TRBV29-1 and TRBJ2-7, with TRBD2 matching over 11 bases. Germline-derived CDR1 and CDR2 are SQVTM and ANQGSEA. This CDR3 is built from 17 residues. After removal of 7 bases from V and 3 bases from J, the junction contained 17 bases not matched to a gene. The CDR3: CSARQGDLTSGNYEQYF. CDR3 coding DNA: TGCAGCGCTAGACAGGGGGACTTGACTAGCGGGAACTACGAGCAGTACTTC.

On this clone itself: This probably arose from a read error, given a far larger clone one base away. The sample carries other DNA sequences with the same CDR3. CDR3 bases: TGTGCCAGCAGTCCACGGACTGGCGGCCCCCACGAGCAGTACTTC. Its translation: CASSPRTGGPHEQYF. This chain connects TRBV25-1 to TRBJ2-7; a possible D gene is TRBD2 (5 bases). The CDR3 consists of 15 residues. The germline V gene has CDR1 MGHDK and CDR2 SYGVNS. The V and J ends lost 5 bases and 5 bases respectively, with 19 bases between them.

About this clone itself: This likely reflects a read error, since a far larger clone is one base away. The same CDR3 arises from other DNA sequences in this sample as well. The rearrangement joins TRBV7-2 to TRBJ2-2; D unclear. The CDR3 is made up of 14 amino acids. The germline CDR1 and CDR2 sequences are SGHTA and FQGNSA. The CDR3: CASSLNSNTGELFF. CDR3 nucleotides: TGTGCTAGCAGCTTAAACTCGAACACCGGGGAGCTGTTTTTT.

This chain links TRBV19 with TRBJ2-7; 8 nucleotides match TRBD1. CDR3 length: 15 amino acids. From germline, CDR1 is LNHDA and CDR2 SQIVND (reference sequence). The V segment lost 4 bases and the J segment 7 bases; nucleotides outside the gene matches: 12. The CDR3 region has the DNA TGTGCCAGTAGTACCTACCATCAGGGGGCAGGGGAGCAGTACTTC. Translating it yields CASSTYHQGAGEQYF.

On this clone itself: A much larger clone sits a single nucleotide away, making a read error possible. DNA for the CDR3: TGTGCCAGCAGTGAAAATTGGGCGGGAGCCATACAGCCCCAGTATTTT. Its translation: CASSENWAGAIQPQYF. The chain carries TRBV6-1 and TRBJ1-5, with 7 bases lining up with TRBD2. The J call may be incorrect, as the DNA end agrees better with TRBJ2-3. CDR1 is MNHNS and CDR2 is SASEGT in the germline V gene. This CDR3 has 16 amino acids.

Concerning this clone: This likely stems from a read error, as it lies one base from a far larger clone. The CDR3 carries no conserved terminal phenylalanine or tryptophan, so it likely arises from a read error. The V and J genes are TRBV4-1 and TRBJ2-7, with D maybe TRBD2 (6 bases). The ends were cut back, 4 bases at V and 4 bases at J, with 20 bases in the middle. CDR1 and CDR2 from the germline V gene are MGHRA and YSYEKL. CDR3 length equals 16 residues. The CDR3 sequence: CASSPKSWRAAYEQYL. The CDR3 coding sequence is TGCGCCAGCAGCCCCAAGTCATGGAGGGCAGCGTACGAGCAGTACCTC.

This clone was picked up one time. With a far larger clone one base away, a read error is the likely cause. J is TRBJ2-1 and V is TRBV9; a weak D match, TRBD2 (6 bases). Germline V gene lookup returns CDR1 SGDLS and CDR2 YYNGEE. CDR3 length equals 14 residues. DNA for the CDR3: TGTGCCAGCAGCTCATTTAGGGGAGGTGAAGAGCAGGTCTTC. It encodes CASSSFRGGEEQVF. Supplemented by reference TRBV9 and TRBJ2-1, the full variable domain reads DSGVTQTPKHLITATGQRVTLRCSPRSGDLSVYWYQQSLDQGLQFLIQYYNGEERAKGNILERFSAQQFPDLHSELNLSSLELGDSALYFCASSSFRGGEEQVFGPGTRLTVL.

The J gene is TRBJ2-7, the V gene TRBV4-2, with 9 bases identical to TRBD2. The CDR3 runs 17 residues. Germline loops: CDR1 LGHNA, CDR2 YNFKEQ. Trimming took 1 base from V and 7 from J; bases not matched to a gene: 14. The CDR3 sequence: CASSQGWGVAGDEEQYF. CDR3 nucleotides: TGTGCCAGCAGCCAAGGGTGGGGTGTAGCGGGAGACGAAGAGCAGTACTTC.

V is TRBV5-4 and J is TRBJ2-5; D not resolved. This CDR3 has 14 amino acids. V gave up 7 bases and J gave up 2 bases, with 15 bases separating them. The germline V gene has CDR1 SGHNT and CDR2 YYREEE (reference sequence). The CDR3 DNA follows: TGTGCCAGCGCCGCCCTTGGGCAGCAAGAGACCCAGTACTTC. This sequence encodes CASAALGQQETQYF.

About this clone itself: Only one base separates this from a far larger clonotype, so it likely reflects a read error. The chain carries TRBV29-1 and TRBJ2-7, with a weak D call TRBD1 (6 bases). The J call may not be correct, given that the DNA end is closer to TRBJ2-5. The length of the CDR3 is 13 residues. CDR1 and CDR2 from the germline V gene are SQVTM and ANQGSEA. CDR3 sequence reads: CSVESHLGGTQYF. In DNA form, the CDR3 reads TGCAGCGTTGAATCCCATTTAGGGGGGACCCAGTACTTC.

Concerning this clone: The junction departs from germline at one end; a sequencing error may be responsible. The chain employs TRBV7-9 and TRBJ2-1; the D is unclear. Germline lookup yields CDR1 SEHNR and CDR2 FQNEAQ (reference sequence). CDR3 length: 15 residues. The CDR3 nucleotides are TGTGCCAGCAGCTTAGTTCCAGAGGCCTACAATGGGCAGCTCTTC. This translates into CASSLVPEAYNGQLF.

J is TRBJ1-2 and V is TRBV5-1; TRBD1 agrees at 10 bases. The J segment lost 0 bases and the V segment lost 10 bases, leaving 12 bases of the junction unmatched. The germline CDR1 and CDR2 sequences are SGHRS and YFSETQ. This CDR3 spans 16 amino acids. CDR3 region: CASGATGGPSNYGYTF. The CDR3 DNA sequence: TGCGCCTCCGGGGCGACAGGGGGCCCATCTAACTATGGCTACACCTTC.

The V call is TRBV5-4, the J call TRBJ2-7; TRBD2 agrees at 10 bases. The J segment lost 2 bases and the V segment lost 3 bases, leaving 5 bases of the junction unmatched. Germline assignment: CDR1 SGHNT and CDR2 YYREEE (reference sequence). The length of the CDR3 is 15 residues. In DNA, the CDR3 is TGTGCCAGCAGCTCACTAGCGGGACTAACCTACGAGCAGTACTTC. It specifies CASSSLAGLTYEQYF.

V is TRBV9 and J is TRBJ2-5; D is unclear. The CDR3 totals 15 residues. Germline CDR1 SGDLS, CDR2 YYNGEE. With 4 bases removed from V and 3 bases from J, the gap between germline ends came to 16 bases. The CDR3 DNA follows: TGTGCCAGCAGCCCCCATAGAGTGTCAGAAGAGACCCAGTACTTC. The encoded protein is CASSPHRVSEETQYF.

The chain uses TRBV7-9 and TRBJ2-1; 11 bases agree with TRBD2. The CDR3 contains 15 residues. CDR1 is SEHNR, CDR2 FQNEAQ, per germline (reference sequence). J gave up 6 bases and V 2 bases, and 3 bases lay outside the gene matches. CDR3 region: CASSLLAGGSNEQFF. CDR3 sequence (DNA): TGTGCCAGCAGCTTACTAGCGGGAGGAAGCAATGAGCAGTTCTTC.

CDR3 nucleotides: TGTGCCAGAGATTCGCGGGACTTTTACAATGAGCAGTTCTTC. It is translated as CARDSRDFYNEQFF. The chain joins TRBV2 to TRBJ2-1, with D maybe TRBD2 (6 bases). Germline V gene lookup returns CDR1 SNHLY and CDR2 FYNNEI. Deletions cut 9 bases from V and 4 bases from J, with 16 bases between. The CDR3 sequence is 14 residues long.

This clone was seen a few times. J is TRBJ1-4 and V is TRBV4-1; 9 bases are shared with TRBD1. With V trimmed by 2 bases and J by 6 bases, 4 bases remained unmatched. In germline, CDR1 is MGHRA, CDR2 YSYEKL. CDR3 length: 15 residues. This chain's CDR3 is CASSQYRTGDEKLFF. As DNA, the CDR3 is TGCGCCAGCAGCCAATACCGGACAGGGGATGAAAAACTGTTTTTT.

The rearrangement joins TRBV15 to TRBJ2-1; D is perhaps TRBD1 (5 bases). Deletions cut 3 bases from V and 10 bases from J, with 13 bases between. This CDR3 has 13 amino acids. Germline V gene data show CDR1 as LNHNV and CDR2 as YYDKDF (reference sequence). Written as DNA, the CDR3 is TGTGCCACCAGCAGCAACTCAGGGCACGAGCAGTTCTTC. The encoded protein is CATSSNSGHEQFF.

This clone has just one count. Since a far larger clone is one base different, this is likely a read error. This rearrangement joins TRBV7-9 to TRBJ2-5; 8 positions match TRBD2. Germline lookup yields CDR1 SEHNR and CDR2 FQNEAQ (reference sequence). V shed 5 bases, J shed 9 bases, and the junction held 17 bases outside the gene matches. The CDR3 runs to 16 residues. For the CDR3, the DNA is TGTGCCAGCAGCCCCCCGACTAGCGCCTTAGAGGCGGCCCAGTACTTC. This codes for CASSPPTSALEAAQYF.

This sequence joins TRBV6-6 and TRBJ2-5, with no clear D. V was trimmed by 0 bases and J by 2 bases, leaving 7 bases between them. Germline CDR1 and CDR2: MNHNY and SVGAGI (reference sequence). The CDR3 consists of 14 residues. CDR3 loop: CASSYSTPQETQYF. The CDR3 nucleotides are TGTGCCAGCAGTTACTCTACTCCACAAGAGACCCAGTACTTC.

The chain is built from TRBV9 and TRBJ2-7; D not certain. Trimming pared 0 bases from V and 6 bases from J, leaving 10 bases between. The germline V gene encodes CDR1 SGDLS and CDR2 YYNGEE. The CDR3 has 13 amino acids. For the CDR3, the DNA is TGTGCCAGCAGCGTAGGAGGTCGTACCGAGCAGTACTTC. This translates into CASSVGGRTEQYF. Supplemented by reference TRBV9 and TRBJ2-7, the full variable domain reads DSGVTQTPKHLITATGQRVTLRCSPRSGDLSVYWYQQSLDQGLQFLIQYYNGEERAKGNILERFSAQQFPDLHSELNLSSLELGDSALYFCASSVGGRTEQYFGPGTRLTVT.

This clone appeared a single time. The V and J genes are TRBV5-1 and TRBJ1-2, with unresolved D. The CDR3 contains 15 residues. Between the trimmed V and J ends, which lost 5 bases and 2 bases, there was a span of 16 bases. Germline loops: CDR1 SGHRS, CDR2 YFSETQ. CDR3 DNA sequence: TGCGCCAGCAGTGGCCAGGCGACCTCAAACTATGGCTACACCTTC. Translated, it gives CASSGQATSNYGYTF.

CDR3 coding DNA: TGTGCCAGCAGCCCACAGGGATGGGACTACGAGCAGTACTTC. It yields the protein CASSPQGWDYEQYF. The chain carries TRBV7-9 and TRBJ2-7, with D tentatively TRBD1 (6 bases). CDR1 is SEHNR and CDR2 is FQNEAQ in the germline V gene (reference sequence). The CDR3 totals 14 residues. The V end lost 5 bases, the J end lost 3 bases, and 14 bases lay between the germline ends.

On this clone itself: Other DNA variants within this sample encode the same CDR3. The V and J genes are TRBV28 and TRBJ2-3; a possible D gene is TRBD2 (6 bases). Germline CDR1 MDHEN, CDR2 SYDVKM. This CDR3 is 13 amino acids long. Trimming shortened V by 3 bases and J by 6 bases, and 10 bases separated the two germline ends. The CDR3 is CASSFTGTDTQYF. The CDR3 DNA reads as TGTGCCAGCAGTTTCACGGGGACTGATACGCAGTATTTT.